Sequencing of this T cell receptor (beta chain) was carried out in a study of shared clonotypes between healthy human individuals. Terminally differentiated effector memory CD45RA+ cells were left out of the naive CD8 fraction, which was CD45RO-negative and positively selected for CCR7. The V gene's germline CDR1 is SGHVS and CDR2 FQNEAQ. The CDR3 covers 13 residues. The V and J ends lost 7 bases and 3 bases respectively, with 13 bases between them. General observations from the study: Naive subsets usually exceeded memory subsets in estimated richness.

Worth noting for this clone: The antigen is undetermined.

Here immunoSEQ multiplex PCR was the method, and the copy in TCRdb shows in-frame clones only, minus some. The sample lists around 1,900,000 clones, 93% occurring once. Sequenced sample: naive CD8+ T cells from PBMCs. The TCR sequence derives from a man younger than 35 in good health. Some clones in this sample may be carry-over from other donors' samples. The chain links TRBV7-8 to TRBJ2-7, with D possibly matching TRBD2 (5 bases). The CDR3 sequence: CASTSDGGYEQYF. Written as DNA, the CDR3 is TGTGCCAGCACCTCCGACGGAGGCTACGAGCAGTACTTC.